This T cell receptor (beta chain) was captured in a study of graft-versus-host responses after intestinal transplantation. Per the germline V gene, CDR1 is LGHNA and CDR2 is YNFKEQ. The V and J ends lost 3 bases and 8 bases, in that order; junction bases with no gene match: 6. The CDR3 sequence is 14 residues long. Responders (roughly 200,000, CFSE-labeled) met roughly 200,000 stimulators that were irradiated and violet-dye-labeled. Libraries were prepared by immunoSEQ multiplex PCR; TCRdb keeps only in-frame clonotypes and omits some of them. The repertoire holds roughly 25,000 clones, with 40% as singletons. This clone was detected only a few times.

Sequenced here: alloreactive CD4+ T cells from a mixed lymphocyte reaction culture, sampled before intestinal transplant. Described subset: CFSE-low proliferating T cells sorted from roughly 6-day pre-transplant mixed lymphocyte reaction (GvH or HvG direction). The chain carries TRBV4-2 and TRBJ1-2, with 10 bases fitting TRBD1. The sequence came from a human patient who received an intestinal transplant. The CDR3 DNA sequence: TGTGCCAGCAGCCAGGGGACAGGGGTCTGGGGCTACACCTTC. Its protein product is CASSQGTGVWGYTF.